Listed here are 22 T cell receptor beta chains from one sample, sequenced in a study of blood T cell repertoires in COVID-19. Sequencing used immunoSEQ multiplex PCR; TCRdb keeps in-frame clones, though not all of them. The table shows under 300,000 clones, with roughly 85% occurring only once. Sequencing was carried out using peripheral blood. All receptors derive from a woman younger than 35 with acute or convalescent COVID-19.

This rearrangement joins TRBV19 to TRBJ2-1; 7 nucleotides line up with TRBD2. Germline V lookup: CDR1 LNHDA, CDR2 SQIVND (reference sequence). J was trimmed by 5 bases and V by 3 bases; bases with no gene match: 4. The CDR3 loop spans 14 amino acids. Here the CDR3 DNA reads TGTGCCAGTAGTATCAAGCGGGGACACAATGAGCAGTTCTTC. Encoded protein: CASSIKRGHNEQFF.

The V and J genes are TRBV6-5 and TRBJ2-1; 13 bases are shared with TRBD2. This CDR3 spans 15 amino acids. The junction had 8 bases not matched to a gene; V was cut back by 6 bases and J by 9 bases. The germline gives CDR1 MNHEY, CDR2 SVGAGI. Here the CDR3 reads CASSLLAGGPFEQFF. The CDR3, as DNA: TGTGCCAGCAGCTTACTAGCGGGAGGGCCTTTTGAGCAGTTCTTC.

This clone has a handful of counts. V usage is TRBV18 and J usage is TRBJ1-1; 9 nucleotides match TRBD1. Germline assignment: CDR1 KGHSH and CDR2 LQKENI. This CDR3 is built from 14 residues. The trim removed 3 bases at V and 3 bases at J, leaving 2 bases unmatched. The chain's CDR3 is CASSPRTGDTEAFF. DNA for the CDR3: TGTGCCAGCTCACCCCGGACAGGGGACACTGAAGCTTTCTTT. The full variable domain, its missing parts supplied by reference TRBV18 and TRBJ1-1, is NAGVMQNPRHLVRRRGQEARLRCSPMKGHSHVYWYRQLPEEGLKFMVYLQKENIIDESGMPKERFSAEFPKEGPSILRIQQVVRGDSAAYFCASSPRTGDTEAFFGQGTRLTVV.

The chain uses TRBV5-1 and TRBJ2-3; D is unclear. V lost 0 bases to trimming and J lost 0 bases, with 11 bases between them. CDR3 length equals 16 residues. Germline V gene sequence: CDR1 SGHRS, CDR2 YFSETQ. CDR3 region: CASSLGADTSTDTQYF. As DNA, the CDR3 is TGCGCCAGCAGCTTGGGCGCAGACACTAGCACAGATACGCAGTATTTT.

CDR3 nucleotides: TGTGCCAGCATATCGCAGGCTCTCTATGGCTACACCTTC. It translates to CASISQALYGYTF. The rearrangement links TRBV28 to TRBJ1-2; D call uncertain. Germline V gene lookup returns CDR1 MDHEN and CDR2 SYDVKM. The germline V and J ends were trimmed by 7 bases and 4 bases, with 13 bases remaining between them. This CDR3 has 13 amino acids.

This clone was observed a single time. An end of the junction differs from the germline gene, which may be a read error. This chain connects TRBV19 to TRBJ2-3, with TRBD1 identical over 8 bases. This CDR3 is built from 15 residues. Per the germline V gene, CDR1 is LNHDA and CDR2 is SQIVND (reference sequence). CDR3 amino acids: CASTTSGTGTGTQYF. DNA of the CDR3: TGTGCCAGTACTACCTCTGGGACAGGAACAGGTACGCAGTATTTT.

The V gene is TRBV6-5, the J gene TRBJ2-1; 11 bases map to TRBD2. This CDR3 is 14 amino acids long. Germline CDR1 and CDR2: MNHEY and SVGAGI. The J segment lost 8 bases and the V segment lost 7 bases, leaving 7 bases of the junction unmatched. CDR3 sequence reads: CASNLLAGDHEQFF. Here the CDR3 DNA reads TGTGCCAGCAATTTACTAGCGGGAGATCATGAGCAGTTCTTC.

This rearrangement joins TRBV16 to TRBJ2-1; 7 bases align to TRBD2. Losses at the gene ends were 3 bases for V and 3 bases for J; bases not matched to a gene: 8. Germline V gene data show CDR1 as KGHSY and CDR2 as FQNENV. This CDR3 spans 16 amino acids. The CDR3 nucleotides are TGTGCCAGCAGCCAGGGGGGGGTCCTCGGCTACAATGAGCAGTTCTTC. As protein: CASSQGGVLGYNEQFF.

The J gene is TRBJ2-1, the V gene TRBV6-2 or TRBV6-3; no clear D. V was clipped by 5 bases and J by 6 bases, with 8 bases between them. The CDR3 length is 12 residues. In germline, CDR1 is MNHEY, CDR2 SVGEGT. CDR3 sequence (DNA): TGTGCCAGCAGTACGCGAGTCAATGAGCAGTTCTTC. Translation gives CASSTRVNEQFF.

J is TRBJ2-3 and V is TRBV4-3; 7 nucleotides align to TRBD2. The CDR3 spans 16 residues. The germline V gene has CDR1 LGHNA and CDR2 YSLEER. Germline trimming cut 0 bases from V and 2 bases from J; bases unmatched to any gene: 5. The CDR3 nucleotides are TGCGCCAGCAGCCAAGACTGGGGAGGGGACACAGATACGCAGTATTTT. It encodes CASSQDWGGDTDTQYF.

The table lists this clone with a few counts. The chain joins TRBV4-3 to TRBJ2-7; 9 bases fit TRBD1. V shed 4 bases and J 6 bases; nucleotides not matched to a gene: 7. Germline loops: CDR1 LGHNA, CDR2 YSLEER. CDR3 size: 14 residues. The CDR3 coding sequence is TGCGCCAGCAGCCTCGGGACAGGGCACTCCGAGCAGTACTTC. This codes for CASSLGTGHSEQYF.

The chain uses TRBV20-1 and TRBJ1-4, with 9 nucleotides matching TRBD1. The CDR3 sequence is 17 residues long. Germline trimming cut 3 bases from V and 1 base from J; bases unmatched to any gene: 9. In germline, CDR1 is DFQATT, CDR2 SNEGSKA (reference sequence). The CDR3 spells CSASEDRGFLTNEKLFF. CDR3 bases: TGCAGTGCTAGTGAGGACAGGGGATTTTTAACTAATGAAAAACTGTTTTTT.

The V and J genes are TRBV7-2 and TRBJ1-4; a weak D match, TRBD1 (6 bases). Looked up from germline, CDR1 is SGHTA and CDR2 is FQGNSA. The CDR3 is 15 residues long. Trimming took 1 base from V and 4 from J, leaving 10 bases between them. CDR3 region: CASSLVRGFNEKLFF. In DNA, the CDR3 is TGTGCCAGCAGCTTAGTTAGGGGGTTTAATGAAAAACTGTTTTTT.

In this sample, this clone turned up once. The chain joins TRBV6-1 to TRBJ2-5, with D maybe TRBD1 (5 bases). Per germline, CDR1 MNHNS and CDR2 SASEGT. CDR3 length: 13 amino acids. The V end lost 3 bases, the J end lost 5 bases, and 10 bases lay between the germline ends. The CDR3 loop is CASSEGRAETQYF. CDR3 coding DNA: TGTGCCAGCAGTGAGGGCAGGGCTGAGACCCAGTACTTC.

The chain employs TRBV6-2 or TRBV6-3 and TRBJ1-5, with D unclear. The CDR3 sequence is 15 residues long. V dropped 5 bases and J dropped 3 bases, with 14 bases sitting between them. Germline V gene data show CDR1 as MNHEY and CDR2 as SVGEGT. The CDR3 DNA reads TGTGCCAGCAGTCCGAGTAGAAACCTCAATCAGCCCCAGCATTTT. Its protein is CASSPSRNLNQPQHF.

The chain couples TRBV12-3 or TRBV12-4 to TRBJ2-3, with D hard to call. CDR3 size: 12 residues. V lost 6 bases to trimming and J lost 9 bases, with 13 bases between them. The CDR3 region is CASSSRRRTQYF. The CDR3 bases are TGTGCCAGCAGCTCTCGGCGGCGGACGCAGTATTTT.

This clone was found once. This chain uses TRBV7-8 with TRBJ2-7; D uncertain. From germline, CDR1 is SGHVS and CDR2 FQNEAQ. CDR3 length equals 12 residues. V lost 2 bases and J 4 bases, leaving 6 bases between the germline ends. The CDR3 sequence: CASSLNSYEQYF. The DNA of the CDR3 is TGTGCCAGCAGCTTAAACAGTTACGAGCAGTACTTC.

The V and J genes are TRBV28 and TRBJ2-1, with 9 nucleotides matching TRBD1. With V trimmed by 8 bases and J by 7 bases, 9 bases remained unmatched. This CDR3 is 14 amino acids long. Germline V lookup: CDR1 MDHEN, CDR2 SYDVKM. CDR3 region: CASQRGQGANEQFF. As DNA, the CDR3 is TGTGCCAGCCAAAGGGGACAGGGTGCAAATGAGCAGTTCTTC.

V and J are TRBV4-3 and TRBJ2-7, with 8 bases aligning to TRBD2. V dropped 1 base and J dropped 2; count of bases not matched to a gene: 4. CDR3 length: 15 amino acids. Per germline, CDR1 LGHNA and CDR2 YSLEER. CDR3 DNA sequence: TGCGCCAGCAGCCAAGCCCTAGCGGGTACCTACGAGCAGTACTTC. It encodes CASSQALAGTYEQYF.

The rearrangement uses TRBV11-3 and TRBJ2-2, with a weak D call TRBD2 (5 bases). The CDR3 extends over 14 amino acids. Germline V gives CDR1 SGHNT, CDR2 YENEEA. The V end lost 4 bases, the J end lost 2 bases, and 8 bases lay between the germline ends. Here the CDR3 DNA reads TGTGCCAGCAGCTCCGGGGATAACACCGGGGAGCTGTTTTTT. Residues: CASSSGDNTGELFF.

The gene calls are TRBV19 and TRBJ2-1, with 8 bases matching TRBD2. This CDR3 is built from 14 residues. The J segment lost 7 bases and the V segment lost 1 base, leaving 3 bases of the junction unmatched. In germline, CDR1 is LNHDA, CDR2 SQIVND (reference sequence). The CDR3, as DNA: TGTGCCAGTAGTATAGCTGCTAGCGGGAATGAGCAGTTCTTC. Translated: CASSIAASGNEQFF.

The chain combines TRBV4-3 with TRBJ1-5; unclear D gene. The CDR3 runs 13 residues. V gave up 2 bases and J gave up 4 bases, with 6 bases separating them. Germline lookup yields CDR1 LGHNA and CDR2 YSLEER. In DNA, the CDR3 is TGCGCCAGCAGCCAAAACAGAAATCAGCCCCAGCATTTT. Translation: CASSQNRNQPQHF.